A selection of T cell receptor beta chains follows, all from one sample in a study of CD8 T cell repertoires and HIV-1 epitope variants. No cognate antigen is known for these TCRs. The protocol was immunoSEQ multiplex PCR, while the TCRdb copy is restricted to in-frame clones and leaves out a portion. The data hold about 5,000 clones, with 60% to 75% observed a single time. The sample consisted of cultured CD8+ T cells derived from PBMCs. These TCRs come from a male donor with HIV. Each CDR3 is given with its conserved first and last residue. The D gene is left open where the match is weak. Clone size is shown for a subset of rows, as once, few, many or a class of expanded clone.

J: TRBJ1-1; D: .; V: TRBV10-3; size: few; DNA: TGTGCCATCAGTGAGCGTGACGGCACTGAAGCTTTCTTT; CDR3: CAISERDGTEAFF
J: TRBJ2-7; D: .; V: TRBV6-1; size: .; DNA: TGTGCCAGCAGTGAACGACTCCCATACGAGCAGTACTTC; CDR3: CASSERLPYEQYF
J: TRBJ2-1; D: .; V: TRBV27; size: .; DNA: TGTGCCAGCAGTTACGTAACATCCATGAGCTCCTACAATGAGCAGTTCTTC; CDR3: CASSYVTSMSSYNEQFF
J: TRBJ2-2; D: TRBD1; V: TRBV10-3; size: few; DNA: TGTGCCATCAGTACTACAGGGGAAGGCCCCGCCGGGGAGCTGTTTTTT; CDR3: CAISTTGEGPAGELFF
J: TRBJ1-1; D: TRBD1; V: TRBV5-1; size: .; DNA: TGCGCCAGCAGCTTAATCCGACAGGGGGGGAGCACTGAAGCTTTCTTT; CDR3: CASSLIRQGGSTEAFF
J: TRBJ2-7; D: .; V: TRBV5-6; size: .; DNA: TGTGCCAGCAGTTCGGACCCGTACGAGCAGTACTTC; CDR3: CASSSDPYEQYF
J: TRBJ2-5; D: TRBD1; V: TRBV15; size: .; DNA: TGTGCCACCAATAGGGCAGGGGGCCAAGAGACCCAGTACTTC; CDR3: CATNRAGGQETQYF
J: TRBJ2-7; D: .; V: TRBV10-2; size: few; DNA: TGCGCCAGCGCCCCAGGCAGCCTTTGGGACGAGCAGTACTTC; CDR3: CASAPGSLWDEQYF
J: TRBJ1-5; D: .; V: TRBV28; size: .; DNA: TGTGCCAGCAGAAACACAGGCAATCAGCCCCAGCATTTT; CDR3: CASRNTGNQPQHF
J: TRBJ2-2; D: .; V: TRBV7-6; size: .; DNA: TGTGCCAGCCTGGGAGGCGGGGAGCTGTTTTTT; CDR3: CASLGGGELFF
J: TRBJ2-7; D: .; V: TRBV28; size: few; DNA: TGTGCCAGCAGTTTCGGGGACGAGCAGTACTTC; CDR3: CASSFGDEQYF
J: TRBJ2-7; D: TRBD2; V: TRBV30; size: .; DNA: TGTGCCTGGAGAATCGCGGGGGGGAGCGAGCAGTACTTC; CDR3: CAWRIAGGSEQYF
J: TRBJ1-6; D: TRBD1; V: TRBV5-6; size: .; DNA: TGTGCCAGCAGCTCCGACAGGGGGCTTAGCTCCTATAATTCACCCCTCCACTTT; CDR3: CASSSDRGLSSYNSPLHF
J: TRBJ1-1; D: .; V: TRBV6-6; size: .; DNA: TGTGCCCCCAGATCTGTGTCTTTGGGCACTGAAGCTTTCTTT; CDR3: CAPRSVSLGTEAFF
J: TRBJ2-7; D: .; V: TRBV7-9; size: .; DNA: TGTGCCAGCAGCTTAGAGGAAACCTACGAGCAGTACTTC; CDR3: CASSLEETYEQYF
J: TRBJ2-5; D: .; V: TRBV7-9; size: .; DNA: TGTGCCAGCAGCTCCCTGAGGGGACCTACATACCAAGAGACCCAGTACTTC; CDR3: CASSSLRGPTYQETQYF
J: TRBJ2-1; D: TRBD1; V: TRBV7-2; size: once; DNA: TGTGCCAGCAGCATCCTACAGGGGGCCCCCTACAATGAGCAGTTCTTC; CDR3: CASSILQGAPYNEQFF
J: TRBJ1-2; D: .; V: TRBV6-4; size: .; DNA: TGTGCCAGCAGTGAACTTCCACAAGACCTAGACTATGGCTACACCTTC; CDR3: CASSELPQDLDYGYTF
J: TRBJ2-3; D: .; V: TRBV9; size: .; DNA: TGTGCCAGCAGCGTAGATCTAGATACGCAGTATTTT; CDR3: CASSVDLDTQYF
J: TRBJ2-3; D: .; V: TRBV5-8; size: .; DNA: TGTGCCAGCAGCTTGGATCAGGGGACCCCTAGCACAGATACGCAGTATTTT; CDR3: CASSLDQGTPSTDTQYF
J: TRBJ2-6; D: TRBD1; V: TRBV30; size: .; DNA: TGTGCCTGGAGTGAAGGCACAGGGGTTGGGGCCAACGTCCTGACTTTC; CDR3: CAWSEGTGVGANVLTF
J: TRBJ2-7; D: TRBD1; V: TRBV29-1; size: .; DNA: TGCAGCGTTGAAGACCCTACAGGGGTAGCCTACGAGCAGTACTTC; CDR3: CSVEDPTGVAYEQYF
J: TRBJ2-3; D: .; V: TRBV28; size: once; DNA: TGTGCCAGCAGTTTGGAGGGGACAGACTCATTCACAGATACGCAGTATTTT; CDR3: CASSLEGTDSFTDTQYF
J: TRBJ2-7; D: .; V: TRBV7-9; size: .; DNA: TGTGCCAGCAGCTTAGGAGAAGGGTCCTACGAGCAGTACTTC; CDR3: CASSLGEGSYEQYF
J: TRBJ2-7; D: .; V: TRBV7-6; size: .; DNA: TGTGCCAGCAGCTTCCGGGACACATACGAGCAGTACTTC; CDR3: CASSFRDTYEQYF
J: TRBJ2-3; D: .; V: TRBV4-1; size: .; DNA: TGCGCCAGCAGCCAAGAAGTGGATACGCAGTATTTT; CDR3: CASSQEVDTQYF
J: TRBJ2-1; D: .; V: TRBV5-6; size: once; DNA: TGTGCCAGCAGCTTGGTGCAGGCCAATGAGCAGTTCTTC; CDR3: CASSLVQANEQFF
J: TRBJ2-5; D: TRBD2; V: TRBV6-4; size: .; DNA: TGTGCCAGCGGCAACCCGGGACTAGCCCGAGAGACCCAGTACTTC; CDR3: CASGNPGLARETQYF
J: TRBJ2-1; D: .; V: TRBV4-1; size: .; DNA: TGCGCCAGCAGCCAAGCATATAAGACTACCAACAATGAGCAGTTCTTC; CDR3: CASSQAYKTTNNEQFF
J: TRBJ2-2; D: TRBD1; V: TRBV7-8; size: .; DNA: TGTGCCAGCTCTATTTCCAGGACAGGGGTTAACACCGGGGAGCTGTTTTTT; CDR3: CASSISRTGVNTGELFF
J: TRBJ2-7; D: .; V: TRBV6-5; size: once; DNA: TGTGCCACCCTAGGGGACTCTACTTACGAGCAGTACTTC; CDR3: CATLGDSTYEQYF
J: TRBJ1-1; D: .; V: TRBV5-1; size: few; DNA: TGCGCCAGCAGCTTGGCTCTGGGGGCAGGCACTGAAGCTTTCTTT; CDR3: CASSLALGAGTEAFF
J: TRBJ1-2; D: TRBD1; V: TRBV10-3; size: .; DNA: TGTGCCATCAGTGAGTCCGACAGGGGGTACGGCTACACCTTC; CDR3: CAISESDRGYGYTF
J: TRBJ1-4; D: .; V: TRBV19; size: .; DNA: TGTGCCAGTACGGCGGCAGGGAGCGAAAAACTGTTTTTT; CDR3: CASTAAGSEKLFF
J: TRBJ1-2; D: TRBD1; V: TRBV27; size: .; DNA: TGTGCCAGCAGCGACGGGACAGATCCCACCTTC; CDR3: CASSDGTDPTF
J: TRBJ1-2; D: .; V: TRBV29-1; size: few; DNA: TGCAGCGTTGAAGATCCGGAGTATTCCTATGGCTACACCTTC; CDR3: CSVEDPEYSYGYTF
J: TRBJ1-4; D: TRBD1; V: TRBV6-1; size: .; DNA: TGTGCCAGCACCACGGGACAGTTGAATGAAAAACTGTTTTTT; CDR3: CASTTGQLNEKLFF
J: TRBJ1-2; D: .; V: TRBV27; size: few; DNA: TGTGCCAGCAGTTTCTGGCCTCTGTCTGACGGCTACACCTTC; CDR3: CASSFWPLSDGYTF
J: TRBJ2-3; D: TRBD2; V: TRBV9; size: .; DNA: TGTGCCAGCAGCGTAGAGGGTAGCGGGGTCACAGATACGCAGTATTTT; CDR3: CASSVEGSGVTDTQYF
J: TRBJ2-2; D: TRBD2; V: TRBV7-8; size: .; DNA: TGTGCCAGCAGTCCTCGGGGGGGCGGACCGGCGACAGCTTTGTTTTTT; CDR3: CASSPRGGGPATALFF
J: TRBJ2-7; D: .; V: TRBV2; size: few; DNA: TGTGCCAGCAGCCCTAGCTCCTACGAGCAGTACTTC; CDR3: CASSPSSYEQYF
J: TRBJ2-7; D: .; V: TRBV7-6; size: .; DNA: TGTGCCAGCAGCTTAGTAACTAGCCCCTACGAGCAGTACTTC; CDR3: CASSLVTSPYEQYF